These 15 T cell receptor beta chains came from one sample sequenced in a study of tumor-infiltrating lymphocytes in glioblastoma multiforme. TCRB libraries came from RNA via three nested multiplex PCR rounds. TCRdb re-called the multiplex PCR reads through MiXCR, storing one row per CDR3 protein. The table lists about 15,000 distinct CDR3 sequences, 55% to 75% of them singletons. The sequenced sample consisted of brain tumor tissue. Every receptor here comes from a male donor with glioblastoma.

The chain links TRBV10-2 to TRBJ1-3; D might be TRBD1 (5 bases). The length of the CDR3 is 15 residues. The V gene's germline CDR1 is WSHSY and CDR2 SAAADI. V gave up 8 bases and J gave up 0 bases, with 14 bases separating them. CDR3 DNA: TGCGCCAGCCGCCCGACAGAAACCTCTGGAAACACCATATATTTT. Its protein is CASRPTETSGNTIYF.

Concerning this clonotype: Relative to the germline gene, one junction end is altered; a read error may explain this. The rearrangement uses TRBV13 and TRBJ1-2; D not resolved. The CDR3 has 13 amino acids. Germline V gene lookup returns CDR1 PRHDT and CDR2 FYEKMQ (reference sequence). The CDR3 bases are TGTGCCAGCAGCCGGAATGCAAACTATGGCTACATCTTC. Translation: CASSRNANYGYIF. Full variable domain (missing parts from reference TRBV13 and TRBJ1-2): AAGVIQSPRHLIKEKRETATLKCYPIPRHDTVYWYQQGPGQDPQFLISFYEKMQSDKGSIPDRFSAQQFSDYHSELNMSSLELGDSALYFCASSRNANYGYIFGSGTRLTVV.

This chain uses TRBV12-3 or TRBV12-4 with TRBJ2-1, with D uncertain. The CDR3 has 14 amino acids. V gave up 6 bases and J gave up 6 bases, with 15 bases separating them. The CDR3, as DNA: TGTGCCAGCAGCCCGTCGAAGAGTGGCAATGAGCAGTTCTTC. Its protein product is CASSPSKSGNEQFF.

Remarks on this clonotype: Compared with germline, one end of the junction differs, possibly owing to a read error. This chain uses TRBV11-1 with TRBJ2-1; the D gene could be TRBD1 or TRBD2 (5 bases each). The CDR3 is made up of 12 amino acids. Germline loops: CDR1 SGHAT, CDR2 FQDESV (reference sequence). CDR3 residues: CASRLGGGEQFF. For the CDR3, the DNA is TGCGCCAGCAGATTAGGTGGGGGAGAGCAGTTCTTC.

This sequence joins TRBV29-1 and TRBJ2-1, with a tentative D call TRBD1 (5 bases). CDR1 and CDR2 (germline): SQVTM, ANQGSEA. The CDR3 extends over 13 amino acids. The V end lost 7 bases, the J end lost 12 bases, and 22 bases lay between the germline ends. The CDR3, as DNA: TGCAGCGCCCGGCGAGGACATGGGTTACGGCAGTTCTTC. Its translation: CSARRGHGLRQFF.

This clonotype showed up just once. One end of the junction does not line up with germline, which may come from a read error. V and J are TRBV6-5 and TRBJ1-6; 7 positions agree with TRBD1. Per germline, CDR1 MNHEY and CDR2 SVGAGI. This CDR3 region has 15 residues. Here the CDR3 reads CASSSQGPGNSPHHF. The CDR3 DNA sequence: TGTGCCAGCAGTTCACAGGGGCCGGGAAATTCACCCCACCACTTT.

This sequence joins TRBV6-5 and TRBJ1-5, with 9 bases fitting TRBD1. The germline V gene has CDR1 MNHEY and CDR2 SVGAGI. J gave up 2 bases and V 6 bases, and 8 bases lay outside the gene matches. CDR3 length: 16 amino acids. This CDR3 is CASSPSQGAGNQPQHF. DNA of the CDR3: TGTGCCAGCAGCCCCTCACAGGGGGCAGGCAATCAGCCCCAGCATTTT.

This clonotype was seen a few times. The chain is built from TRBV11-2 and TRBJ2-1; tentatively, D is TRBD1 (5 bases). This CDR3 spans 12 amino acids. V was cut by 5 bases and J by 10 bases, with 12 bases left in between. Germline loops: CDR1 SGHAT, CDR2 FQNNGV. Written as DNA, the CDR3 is TGTGCCAGCAGCCCAGACAGTGCCGAGCAGTTCTTC. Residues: CASSPDSAEQFF.

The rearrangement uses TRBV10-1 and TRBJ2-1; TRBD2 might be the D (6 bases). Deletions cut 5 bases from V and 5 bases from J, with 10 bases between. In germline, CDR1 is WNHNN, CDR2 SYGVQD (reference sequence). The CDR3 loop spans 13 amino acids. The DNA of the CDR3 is TGCGCCAGCAGTACGGGACTGAACAATGAGCAGTTCTTC. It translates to CASSTGLNNEQFF.

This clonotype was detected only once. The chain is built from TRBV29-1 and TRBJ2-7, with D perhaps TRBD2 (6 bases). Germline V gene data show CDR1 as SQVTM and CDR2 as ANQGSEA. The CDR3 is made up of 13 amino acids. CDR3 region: CSFAPGTGYEQYF. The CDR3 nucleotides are TGCAGTTTTGCCCCCGGGACTGGCTACGAGCAGTACTTC.

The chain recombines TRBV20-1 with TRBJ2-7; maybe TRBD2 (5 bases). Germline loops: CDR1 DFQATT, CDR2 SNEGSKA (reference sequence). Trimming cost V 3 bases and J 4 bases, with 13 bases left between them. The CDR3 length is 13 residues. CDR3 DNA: TGCAGTGCTAGCGAAGCGGAAGTGTACGAGCAGTACTTC. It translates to CSASEAEVYEQYF.

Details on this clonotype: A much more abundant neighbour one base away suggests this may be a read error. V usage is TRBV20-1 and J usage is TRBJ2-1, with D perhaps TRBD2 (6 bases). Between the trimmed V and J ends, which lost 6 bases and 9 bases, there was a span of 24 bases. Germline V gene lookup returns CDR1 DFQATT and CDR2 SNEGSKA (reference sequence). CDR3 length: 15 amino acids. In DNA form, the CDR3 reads TGCAGTGCACCTGCTAGCGAGAGGGCCAAGGCTGAGCAGTTCTTC. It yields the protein CSAPASERAKAEQFF.

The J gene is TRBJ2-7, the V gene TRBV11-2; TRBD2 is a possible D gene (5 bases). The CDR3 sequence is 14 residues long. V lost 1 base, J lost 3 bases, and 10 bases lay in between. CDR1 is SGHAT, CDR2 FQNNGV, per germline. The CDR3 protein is CASSLGFSGYEQYF. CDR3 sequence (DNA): TGTGCCAGCAGCTTAGGTTTCAGCGGCTACGAGCAGTACTTC. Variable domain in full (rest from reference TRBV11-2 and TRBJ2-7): EAGVAQSPRYKIIEKRQSVAFWCNPISGHATLYWYQQILGQGPKLLIQFQNNGVVDDSQLPKDRFSAERLKGVDSTLKIQPAKLEDSAVYLCASSLGFSGYEQYFGPGTRLTVT.

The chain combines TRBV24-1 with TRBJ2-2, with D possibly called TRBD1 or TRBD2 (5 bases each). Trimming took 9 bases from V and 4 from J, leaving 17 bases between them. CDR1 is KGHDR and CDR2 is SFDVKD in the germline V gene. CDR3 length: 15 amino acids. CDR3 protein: CATESSKGPTGELFF. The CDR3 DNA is TGTGCCACCGAATCTAGTAAGGGACCCACCGGGGAGCTGTTTTTT.

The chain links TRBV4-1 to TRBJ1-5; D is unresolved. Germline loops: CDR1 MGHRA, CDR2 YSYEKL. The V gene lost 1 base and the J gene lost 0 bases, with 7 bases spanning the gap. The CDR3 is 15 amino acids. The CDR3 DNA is TGCGCCAGCAGCCAAGTAACCAATAGCAATCAGCCCCAGCATTTT. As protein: CASSQVTNSNQPQHF.